One and the same sample provided the 19 T cell receptor beta chains below, sequenced in a study of blood T cell repertoires in COVID-19. Here immunoSEQ multiplex PCR was the method, and the copy in TCRdb shows in-frame clones only, minus some. The sample has 250,000 or so clones, 65% to 90% seen once. Sequenced input: peripheral blood. The receptors derive from a woman in her 70s with acute or convalescent COVID-19.

This clone appeared once. The chain carries TRBV7-9 and TRBJ1-1, with 7 bases matching TRBD1. CDR3 length: 15 residues. After removal of 4 bases from V and 1 base from J, the junction contained 6 bases not matched to a gene. Looked up from germline, CDR1 is SEHNR and CDR2 is FQNEAQ (reference sequence). The CDR3 loop reads CASSSNRGKNTEAFF. The CDR3 region has the DNA TGTGCCAGCAGCTCGAACAGGGGAAAGAACACTGAAGCTTTCTTT.

The chain combines TRBV4-3 with TRBJ2-2; D perhaps matches TRBD2 (5 bases). The CDR3 consists of 14 residues. Germline lookup yields CDR1 LGHNA and CDR2 YSLEER. The V and J ends lost 0 bases and 6 bases respectively, with 8 bases between them. CDR3 sequence: CASSQDQAAGELFF. In nucleotides, the CDR3 is TGCGCCAGCAGCCAAGATCAAGCGGCCGGGGAGCTGTTTTTT.

The chain has TRBV10-3 and TRBJ1-3; D not resolved. Germline V gene data show CDR1 as ENHRY and CDR2 as SYGVKD. V was trimmed by 10 bases and J by 2 bases, leaving 12 bases between them. The CDR3 is 13 amino acids. The CDR3 region is CANGTEAGNTIYF. DNA for the CDR3: TGTGCCAACGGCACGGAGGCTGGAAACACCATATATTTT.

V usage is TRBV7-9 and J usage is TRBJ1-1; D remains unclear. The germline CDR1 and CDR2 sequences are SEHNR and FQNEAQ (reference sequence). Trimming stripped 5 bases from V and 1 base from J, with 11 bases between. This CDR3 has 14 residues. The CDR3 DNA reads TGTGCCAGCAGCCCCCGGAGGGCGAACACTGAAGCTTTCTTT. Translation gives CASSPRRANTEAFF.

The chain links TRBV24-1 to TRBJ1-5, with 7 bases lining up with TRBD1. Germline values: CDR1 KGHDR, CDR2 SFDVKD. The J segment lost 7 bases and the V segment lost 7 bases, leaving 3 bases of the junction unmatched. CDR3 length: 12 residues. CDR3 coding DNA: TGTGCCACCAGGACAGGGAGGCAGCCCCAGCATTTT. Translating gives CATRTGRQPQHF.

This chain joins TRBV6-6 and TRBJ1-1; TRBD1 aligns across 7 bases. V shed 6 bases and J 0 bases; nucleotides not matched to a gene: 1. The germline V gene has CDR1 MNHNY and CDR2 SVGAGI (reference sequence). This CDR3 has 13 residues. The CDR3 loop is CASRGQLNTEAFF. In nucleotides, the CDR3 is TGTGCCAGCAGGGGACAGTTGAACACTGAAGCTTTCTTT.

J is TRBJ1-2 and V is TRBV18; TRBD1 aligns across 10 bases. V shed 3 bases, J shed 3 bases, and the junction held 7 bases outside the gene matches. In germline, CDR1 is KGHSH, CDR2 LQKENI. This CDR3 is 16 amino acids long. The CDR3 sequence is CASSPGSGTGDYGYTF. Here the CDR3 DNA reads TGTGCCAGCTCACCTGGATCCGGGACAGGGGACTATGGCTACACCTTC.

The rearrangement uses TRBV28 and TRBJ2-5, with 11 bases identical to TRBD1. Germline values: CDR1 MDHEN, CDR2 SYDVKM. J was trimmed by 4 bases and V by 3 bases; bases with no gene match: 4. This CDR3 is 15 amino acids long. The CDR3 nucleotides are TGTGCCAGCAGTTTCCCCGGGACAGGGGGAGAGACCCAGTACTTC. Translation: CASSFPGTGGETQYF.

This clone came up a few times. The chain carries TRBV5-8 and TRBJ1-2; 7 nucleotides agree with TRBD1. CDR3 size: 16 residues. CDR1 is SGHTS and CDR2 is YDEGEE in the germline V gene. V trimming: 3 bases; J trimming: 4 bases; junction bases outside the gene matches: 12. Written as DNA, the CDR3 is TGTGCCAGCAGCTCTAAAACAGGGGATAGAGGCTATGGCTACACCTTC. This codes for CASSSKTGDRGYGYTF.

The rearrangement joins TRBV15 to TRBJ2-1; TRBD2 matches at 9 bases. This CDR3 region has 19 residues. Germline CDR1 reads LNHNV; CDR2 reads YYDKDF (reference sequence). The V segment lost 5 bases and the J segment 3 bases; nucleotides outside the gene matches: 17. The CDR3 region is CATSPRSGGPHDLYNEQFF. CDR3 in DNA: TGTGCCACCAGCCCTCGGAGCGGGGGGCCTCATGACCTCTACAATGAGCAGTTCTTC.

At least ten counts were recorded for this clone. The chain has TRBV7-6 and TRBJ2-7; D gene unclear. Germline V gene sequence: CDR1 SGHVS, CDR2 FNYEAQ. This CDR3 contains 16 residues. Trimming left V 1 base short and J 5 bases short, with 18 bases between. The CDR3 nucleotides are TGTGCCAGCAGCTTAGGGCCCCCTATTAGCCATCACGAGCAGTACTTC. Translated, it gives CASSLGPPISHHEQYF.

As concerns this clone: The sample holds other DNA sequences that translate to the same CDR3. The chain couples TRBV12-3 or TRBV12-4 to TRBJ1-1; D perhaps matches TRBD1 (5 bases). This CDR3 has 12 amino acids. V lost 4 bases and J 4 bases, leaving 7 bases between the germline ends. The CDR3 DNA reads TGTGCCAGCAGTTGGGGGGGCACTGAAGCTTTCTTT. Protein: CASSWGGTEAFF.

V gene TRBV2 combines with J gene TRBJ1-5; D remains ambiguous. The germline gives CDR1 SNHLY, CDR2 FYNNEI. Trimming pared 4 bases from V and 8 bases from J, leaving 15 bases between. The CDR3 spans 14 residues. CDR3 bases: TGTGCCAGCAGTGTAGGACCGGACTTCGAGCCCCAGCATTTT. Translation gives CASSVGPDFEPQHF.

The DNA for the CDR3 is TGTGCCAGCAGCGCCGAGGGTCGGTCACCCCTCCACTTT. Protein: CASSAEGRSPLHF. The chain recombines TRBV7-9 with TRBJ1-6, with no clear D. The V end was cut by 5 bases, the J end by 10 bases, with 12 bases between. CDR3 length: 13 amino acids. The germline gives CDR1 SEHNR, CDR2 FQNEAQ (reference sequence).

The rearrangement uses TRBV6-5 and TRBJ2-2; a possible D gene is TRBD2 (5 bases). This CDR3 spans 15 amino acids. V was shortened by 6 bases and J by 5 bases, with 16 bases between the two germline ends. The germline V gene has CDR1 MNHEY and CDR2 SVGAGI. In DNA, the CDR3 is TGTGCCAGCAGCACGACTGGTGCGGGTACCGGGGAGCTGTTTTTT. Translation gives CASSTTGAGTGELFF.

The chain employs TRBV5-8 and TRBJ2-1; D not certain. Germline V gives CDR1 SGHTS, CDR2 YDEGEE. The CDR3 length is 15 residues. With 4 bases removed from V and 0 bases from J, the gap between germline ends came to 11 bases. CDR3: CASSQTASSYNEQFF. CDR3 coding DNA: TGTGCCAGCAGCCAGACTGCGAGCTCCTACAATGAGCAGTTCTTC.

This chain links TRBV3-1 (or the pseudogene TRBV3-2) with TRBJ1-6; D remains ambiguous. Germline assignment: CDR1 LGHDT and CDR2 YNNKEL (reference sequence). V was shortened by 1 base and J by 7 bases, with 5 bases between the two germline ends. CDR3 length equals 13 residues. As DNA, the CDR3 is TGTGCCAGCAGCCAAGGGCTGAATTCACCCCTCCACTTT. Protein: CASSQGLNSPLHF.

This clone is a singleton in its sample. The chain joins TRBV5-1 to TRBJ2-5; D perhaps matches TRBD2 (6 bases). Germline lookup yields CDR1 SGHRS and CDR2 YFSETQ. Between the trimmed V and J ends, which lost 4 bases and 6 bases, there was a span of 10 bases. This CDR3 spans 12 amino acids. In DNA, the CDR3 is TGCGCCAGCAGCCCGGGGGATCAGACCCAGTACTTC. This codes for CASSPGDQTQYF.

This chain uses TRBV9 with TRBJ2-7, with 10 bases fitting TRBD1. This CDR3 is 15 amino acids long. J gave up 6 bases and V 2 bases, and 8 bases lay outside the gene matches. Per the germline V gene, CDR1 is SGDLS and CDR2 is YYNGEE. The CDR3 spells CASSVGDRGLGEQYF. The CDR3 DNA is TGTGCCAGCAGCGTGGGAGACAGGGGGCTGGGCGAGCAGTACTTC.